The clone carrying this TCR beta chain appeared a few times. At one of its ends the junction is not consistent with the germline gene, which may arise from a read error. The sample is drawn from a study of metastatic and nonmetastatic thyroid tumors. In the original workflow: Differences in CDR3 between clinicopathological groups were drawn on to build a classifier intended to discriminate distant-metastatic papillary thyroid cancer patients. TCRdb re-analyzed the PCR reads using MiXCR. These V and J calls rely on TCRdb rather than the paper's analysis. The table shows roughly 23,000 clones, with under 25% occurring only once. Thyroid surgery was preceded by no treatment in any patient. The CDR3 has 15 residues. Germline V gene data show CDR1 as LGHNA and CDR2 as YNFKEQ.

The genes are TRBV4-2 and TRBJ2-7; 9 bases align to TRBD2. The sequence was obtained from a male donor with papillary thyroid cancer or a benign thyroid nodule (not recorded which). Some clones in this sample may be carry-over from other donors' samples. Sequencing used blood. CDR3 protein: CAISLGLAGTYEQYF. The DNA for the CDR3 is TGTGCCATCAGCCTGGGGCTAGCGGGAACCTACGAGCAGTACTTC.